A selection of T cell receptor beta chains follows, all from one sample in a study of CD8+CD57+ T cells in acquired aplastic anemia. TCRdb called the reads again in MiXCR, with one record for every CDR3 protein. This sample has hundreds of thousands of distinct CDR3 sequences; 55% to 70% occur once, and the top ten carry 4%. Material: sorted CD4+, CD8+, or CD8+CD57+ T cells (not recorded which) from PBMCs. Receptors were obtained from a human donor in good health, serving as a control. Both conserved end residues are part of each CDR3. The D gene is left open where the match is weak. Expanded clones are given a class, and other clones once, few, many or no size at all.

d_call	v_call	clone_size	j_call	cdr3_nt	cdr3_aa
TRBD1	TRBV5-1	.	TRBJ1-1	TGCGCCAGCATGACAGGGGAGAACACTGAAGCTTTCTTT	CASMTGENTEAFF
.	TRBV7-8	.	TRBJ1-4	TGTGCCACCGGGATAGGATTATCTGGGGGAAATGCGAAACTGTTTTTT	CATGIGLSGGNAKLFF
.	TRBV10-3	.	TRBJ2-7	TGTGCCAGCAGTGATCTCGGACTGTCTAGCTACGAGCAGTACTTC	CASSDLGLSSYEQYF
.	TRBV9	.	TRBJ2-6	TGTGCCAGCACCGCCAACCCTGGCTCTCGCCACTTTGTCCTGACTTTC	CASTANPGSRHFVLTF
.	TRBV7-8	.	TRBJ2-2	TGTGCCAGCAGCCGGCAGGGGGGTATGGCCAAGGAGCTGTTTTTT	CASSRQGGMAKELFF
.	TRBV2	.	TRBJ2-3	TGTGCCAGCAGTACCTTTGGGGGCCCCACAGATACGCAGTATTTT	CASSTFGGPTDTQYF
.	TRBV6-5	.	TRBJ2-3	TGTGCCGTCGGTGGGCAGGGCGGCGATACGCAGTATTTT	CAVGGQGGDTQYF
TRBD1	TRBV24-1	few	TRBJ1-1	TGTGCCACCGGTGAACAGGGGCTGAACACTGAAGCTTTCTTT	CATGEQGLNTEAFF
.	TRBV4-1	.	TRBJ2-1	TGTGCCAGCAGCCAAGTTACGGCAGGGTTTTGGGATGAGCAGTTCTTC	CASSQVTAGFWDEQFF
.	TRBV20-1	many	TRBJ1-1	TGCAGTGCTGGTCGCGGGTGGGGGCATACTGAAGCTTTCTTT	CSAGRGWGHTEAFF
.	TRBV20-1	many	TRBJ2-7	TGCAGTGCAGAGGGACGTACCTACGAGCAGTACTTC	CSAEGRTYEQYF
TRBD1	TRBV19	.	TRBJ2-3	TGTGCCAGTAGTGGGTCCGGGACAGGGGCAGATACGCAGTATTTT	CASSGSGTGADTQYF
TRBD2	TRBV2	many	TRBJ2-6	TGTGCCAGCAGTATAACGTCGGGGGGAGGCATGTCTGGGGCCAACGTCCTGACTTTC	CASSITSGGGMSGANVLTF
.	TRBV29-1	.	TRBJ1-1	TGCAGCGTGTTCGACGGAGAAGCTTTCTTT	CSVFDGEAFF